This T cell receptor (beta chain) was identified during a study of blood T cell repertoires in COVID-19. Study overall: Nucleic acid was either cDNA or gDNA, and it came from T cells, B-cell-depleted T cells, or PBMCs.

The authors' processing: Quantification of nucleated cells was approximated via reference gene primer amplification. The protocol was immunoSEQ multiplex PCR, while the TCRdb copy is restricted to in-frame clones and leaves out a portion. D and trimming come from the DNA, and the V and J calls and clone size come from that table. The sample gives around 130,000 clones, around 87% of which show up once; 18% is in the top ten. Germline-derived CDR1 and CDR2 are SGHNT and YYREEE (reference sequence). This CDR3 contains 17 residues. Losses at the gene ends were 4 bases for V and 0 bases for J; bases not matched to a gene: 7.

The receptor's source is a woman aged 45-59 years who had recovered from COVID-19. The rearrangement joins TRBV5-4 to TRBJ1-6; 7 bases map to TRBD1. Sequencing was carried out using peripheral blood. The CDR3: CASSPGQESSYNSPLHF. The DNA for the CDR3 is TGTGCCAGCAGCCCAGGACAGGAAAGCTCCTATAATTCACCCCTCCACTTT.